This T cell receptor beta chain was profiled in a study of early T cells in non-severe SARS-CoV-2 infection. TCRdb itself ran the 5' RACE reads through MiXCR, one entry per CDR3 protein. The sample yields over 50,000 distinct CDR3 sequences, approximately 9% seen once. This clonotype was found a few times. The V gene's germline CDR1 is MGHRA and CDR2 YSYEKL. There are 18 residues in the CDR3. V lost 0 bases and J 4 bases, leaving 18 bases between the germline ends. Sequencing was performed on whole blood. This receptor was taken from an adult who was a healthcare worker with PCR-confirmed SARS-CoV-2 infection or an uninfected control (not recorded which). The chain recombines TRBV4-1 with TRBJ1-4, with a tentative D call TRBD1 (6 bases). The CDR3 spells CASSQELMGAGFNEKLFF. The CDR3 nucleotides are TGCGCCAGCAGCCAAGAACTCATGGGGGCCGGATTTAATGAAAAACTGTTTTTT.